The 31 T cell receptor beta chains below come from one sample, sequenced in a study of T cells in Graves' hyperthyroidism and ophthalmopathy. The TCR beta CDR3 regions underwent amplification using RNA transcripts as the source. HTBI primers were the set used in a first-round RT-PCR of the TCR CDR3. Each CDR3 protein gets one entry after TCRdb re-called the multiplex PCR reads with MiXCR. The sample records roughly 400,000 distinct CDR3 sequences, around 25% being singletons. The sequencing sample was made of blood. The receptors were gathered from a man aged 50 to 59 with Graves' hyperthyroidism.

The chain combines TRBV20-1 with TRBJ2-1; 8 bases are a match to TRBD2. CDR1 and CDR2 from the germline V gene are DFQATT and SNEGSKA (reference sequence). V gave up 2 bases and J gave up 4 bases; unmatched junction bases: 10. This CDR3 has 16 amino acids. For the CDR3, the DNA is TGCAGTGCTAGATCCCGGGAGGGCTGGGGATACAATGAGCAGTTCTTC. It encodes CSARSREGWGYNEQFF.

This clonotype was seen only a few times. V gene TRBV12-3 or TRBV12-4 combines with J gene TRBJ2-7, with a possible D match to TRBD1 (5 bases). V lost 6 bases to trimming and J lost 2 bases, with 17 bases between them. The CDR3 sequence is 15 residues long. The CDR3, as DNA: TGTGCCAGCAGGCCCGGATCATGGGGCCCCTACGAGCAGTACTTC. Protein sequence: CASRPGSWGPYEQYF.

This clonotype was counted between two and nine times. The rearrangement links TRBV7-2 to TRBJ2-3; the match to TRBD2 covers 15 bases. V was pared by 1 base and J by 1 base, with 12 bases of the junction left unmatched. CDR1 and CDR2 (germline): SGHTA, FQGNSA. The CDR3 covers 21 residues. The CDR3 loop reads CASSLGAGGLAGGPRTDTQYF. The CDR3 region has the DNA TGTGCCAGCAGCTTAGGGGCCGGGGGACTAGCGGGAGGACCTCGCACAGATACGCAGTATTTT.

This clonotype was detected a few times. The chain is built from TRBV12-3 or TRBV12-4 and TRBJ1-4; 10 bases are a match to TRBD1. The V segment lost 5 bases and the J segment 8 bases; nucleotides outside the gene matches: 5. This CDR3 has 14 residues. The CDR3 DNA sequence: TGTGCCAGCAGTCGATTGGGACAGGGGGAAAAACTGTTTTTT. Translated, it gives CASSRLGQGEKLFF.

This clonotype was seen many times. The chain employs TRBV11-3 and TRBJ2-1, with D maybe TRBD2 (6 bases). Germline V gene lookup returns CDR1 SGHNT and CDR2 YENEEA. With 4 bases removed from V and 0 bases from J, the gap between germline ends came to 19 bases. This CDR3 contains 18 residues. CDR3 sequence: CASSYASVSRFSYNEQFF. Written as DNA, the CDR3 is TGTGCCAGCAGCTATGCTAGCGTAAGCCGATTCTCCTACAATGAGCAGTTCTTC.

This clonotype was found many times. The V and J genes are TRBV25-1 and TRBJ2-3; possible D gene TRBD2, 5 bases. Trimming cost V 3 bases and J 0 bases, with 13 bases left between them. Germline assignment: CDR1 MGHDK and CDR2 SYGVNS. The CDR3 is 16 residues long. CDR3 in amino acids: CASSDPPGGSTDTQYF. CDR3 nucleotides: TGTGCCAGCAGTGACCCCCCTGGCGGGAGCACAGATACGCAGTATTTT.

V is TRBV5-6 and J is TRBJ2-3; 10 nucleotides align to TRBD1. The CDR3 length is 15 residues. With 3 bases clipped from V and 3 bases from J, the junction kept 4 bases outside the gene matches. CDR1 is SGHDT and CDR2 is YYEEEE in the germline V gene. CDR3 coding DNA: TGTGCCAGCAGCTGGAGACAGGGGGCAACAGATACGCAGTATTTT. Translated: CASSWRQGATDTQYF.

This clonotype was detected a few times. The DNA is left out, because the CDR3 cannot be placed on it with certainty; the CDR3 is given as TCRdb lists it. This rearrangement joins TRBV20-1 to TRBJ2-3; whether TRBD2, the table's D call, matches the DNA was not checked. The CDR3 is 19 residues long, counting both termini. CDR1 DFQATT and CDR2 SNEGSKA come from the germline V gene (reference sequence). The CDR3 loop is CSAPDFGPAGGPVSDTQYF.

This clonotype has only a few counts. V is TRBV11-3 and J is TRBJ1-2, with a tentative D call TRBD1 (5 bases). The germline V gene has CDR1 SGHNT and CDR2 YENEEA. The CDR3 runs 14 residues. Between the trimmed V and J ends, which lost 6 bases and 7 bases, there was a span of 18 bases. The CDR3 DNA reads TGTGCCAGCAGACCAACCGGGACGGTGGGTGGCTACACCTTC. Its protein product is CASRPTGTVGGYTF.

This clonotype has only a few counts. The gene calls are TRBV6-1 and TRBJ2-1; D remains unclear. The CDR3 runs 17 residues. The V end was cut by 2 bases, the J end by 4 bases, with 18 bases between. Germline V gene lookup returns CDR1 MNHNS and CDR2 SASEGT. CDR3 in amino acids: CASSESGLGPPYNEQFF. The CDR3 nucleotides are TGTGCCAGCAGTGAATCGGGTCTAGGTCCACCTTACAATGAGCAGTTCTTC.

The gene calls are TRBV20-1 and TRBJ2-1; no definite D call. The CDR3 is made up of 13 amino acids. Trimming shortened V by 3 bases and J by 9 bases, and 15 bases separated the two germline ends. Germline V lookup: CDR1 DFQATT, CDR2 SNEGSKA (reference sequence). In DNA, the CDR3 is TGCAGTGCTAGTTTCGGAGCCTTTGGTGAGCAGTTCTTC. Translated: CSASFGAFGEQFF.

The CDR3 sequence is CASGPTTGVNSPLHF. The CDR3 DNA reads as TGTGCTAGTGGTCCGACGACAGGGGTTAATTCACCCCTCCACTTT. The chain links TRBV12-5 to TRBJ1-6, with 8 bases lining up with TRBD1. The V and J ends lost 5 bases and 6 bases, in that order; junction bases with no gene match: 6. CDR1 LGHNT and CDR2 FRNRAP come from the germline V gene. This CDR3 comprises 15 residues.

The chain has TRBV10-3 and TRBJ2-3; 8 bases agree with TRBD2. The CDR3 runs to 15 residues. The germline CDR1 and CDR2 sequences are ENHRY and SYGVKD. Trimming at V came to 3 bases and at J to 3 bases, leaving 5 bases not matched to a gene. The DNA for the CDR3 is TGTGCCATCAGTGAAGAAGCGGGGGAGACAGATACGCAGTATTTT. Its translation: CAISEEAGETDTQYF.

This clonotype appeared a few times. This chain connects TRBV3-1 to TRBJ2-1, with D perhaps being TRBD1 or TRBD2 (6 bases each). The CDR3 is made up of 15 amino acids. Germline CDR1 is LGHDT and CDR2 is YNNKEL (reference sequence). Deletions cut 1 base from V and 2 bases from J, with 9 bases between. The CDR3, as DNA: TGTGCCAGCAGCCAAGGGAGGGGGGCCTACAATGAGCAGTTCTTC. It translates to CASSQGRGAYNEQFF.

This clonotype was seen at least ten times. The chain links TRBV11-3 to TRBJ1-1, with D unclear. The CDR3 length is 17 residues. V was pared by 3 bases and J by 1 base, with 18 bases between. Per germline, CDR1 SGHNT and CDR2 YENEEA. CDR3 amino acids: CASSLTGRFEQNTEAFF. CDR3 nucleotides: TGTGCCAGCAGCTTGACGGGCAGATTCGAACAGAACACTGAAGCTTTCTTT.

This clonotype was detected many times. This chain joins TRBV6-1 and TRBJ2-3, with D perhaps TRBD2 (6 bases). This CDR3 comprises 14 residues. V gave up 7 bases and J gave up 2 bases, with 13 bases separating them. Germline lookup yields CDR1 MNHNS and CDR2 SASEGT. CDR3 bases: TGTGCCAGCAAACGGGAGAGTGTCACAGATACGCAGTATTTT. This encodes CASKRESVTDTQYF.

This clonotype was observed at least ten times. The gene calls are TRBV7-9 and TRBJ2-3; D possibly corresponds to TRBD2 (6 bases). V was trimmed by 5 bases and J by 0 bases, leaving 12 bases between them. Germline V gene data show CDR1 as SEHNR and CDR2 as FQNEAQ (reference sequence). The CDR3 is made up of 15 amino acids. The CDR3 loop reads CASSTAGPSTDTQYF. DNA for the CDR3: TGTGCCAGCAGCACAGCGGGCCCTAGCACAGATACGCAGTATTTT.

DNA for the CDR3: TGTGCCAGTAGTATAGGGATGAGCACCGGGGAGCTGTTTTTT. Translation gives CASSIGMSTGELFF. The rearrangement joins TRBV19 to TRBJ2-2; unclear D gene. The CDR3 has 14 residues. V gave up 1 base and J gave up 4 bases, with 7 bases separating them. From germline, CDR1 is LNHDA and CDR2 SQIVND (reference sequence).

This chain joins TRBV28 and TRBJ2-7, with D perhaps matching TRBD2 (5 bases). Trimming stripped 6 bases from V and 0 bases from J, with 15 bases between. The CDR3 length is 15 residues. The germline V gene has CDR1 MDHEN and CDR2 SYDVKM. The chain's CDR3 is CASSQDPGNSYEQYF. As DNA, the CDR3 is TGTGCCAGCAGCCAAGACCCGGGGAACTCCTACGAGCAGTACTTC. Full variable domain (outside the CDR3, taken from reference TRBV28 and TRBJ2-7): DVKVTQSSRYLVKRTGEKVFLECVQDMDHENMFWYRQDPGLGLRLIYFSYDVKMKEKGDIPEGYSVSREKKERFSLILESASTNQTSMYLCASSQDPGNSYEQYFGPGTRLTVT.

Regarding this clonotype: At one end, the junction sequence differs from germline, possibly due to a read error. This chain uses TRBV11-1 with TRBJ2-7, with a weak D call TRBD2 (6 bases). From germline, CDR1 is SGHAT and CDR2 FQDESV (reference sequence). The CDR3 length is 14 residues. The CDR3 reads CASSQVAEPYEQYF. In nucleotides, the CDR3 is TGCGCCAGCAGCCAAGTAGCGGAACCCTACGAGCAGTACTTC.

This clonotype was counted between two and nine times. The chain combines TRBV12-3 or TRBV12-4 with TRBJ1-2; D is uncertain. The CDR3 contains 13 residues. Trimming took 8 bases from V and 8 from J, leaving 18 bases between them. In nucleotides, the CDR3 is TGTGCCAGCGCTAAGGATCGGTTCTCCGGCTACACCTTC. Its translation is CASAKDRFSGYTF.

At least ten counts were recorded for this clonotype. Relative to the germline gene, one junction end is altered; a read error may explain this. The chain is built from TRBV2 and TRBJ2-1; TRBD2 aligns across 14 bases. Per the germline V gene, CDR1 is SNHLY and CDR2 is FYNNEI. CDR3 size: 15 residues. The CDR3 protein is CASREGTSGGNEQFF. CDR3 in DNA: TGTGCCAGCAGAGAAGGGACTAGCGGGGGTAATGAGCAGTTCTTC.

This clonotype was picked up many times. This chain joins TRBV3-1 and TRBJ2-5, with 7 bases aligning to TRBD2. There are 17 residues in the CDR3. Germline assignment: CDR1 LGHDT and CDR2 YNNKEL (reference sequence). V lost 1 base to trimming and J lost 5 bases; unmatched junction nucleotides: 13. CDR3 nucleotides: TGTGCCAGCAGCCAAGGTCTAGCGGAGGTGGTGGGGGAGACCCAGTACTTC. Translation gives CASSQGLAEVVGETQYF.

This clonotype was seen a single time. This could be a read error, since a much larger clone is one nucleotide away. The genes are TRBV29-1 and TRBJ1-1; D ambiguous. This CDR3 contains 13 residues. The V and J ends lost 3 bases and 4 bases respectively, with 12 bases between them. Germline CDR1 is SQVTM and CDR2 is ANQGSEA. This CDR3 is CSVDPGMSTEAFF. In DNA form, the CDR3 reads TGCAGCGTTGACCCCGGGATGAGCACTGAAGCTTTCTTT.

The chain joins TRBV5-1 to TRBJ1-1; no reliable D call. Germline values: CDR1 SGHRS, CDR2 YFSETQ. The CDR3 consists of 14 residues. Trimming stripped 4 bases from V and 4 bases from J, with 14 bases between. CDR3 region: CASSRGAVFTEAFF. DNA of the CDR3: TGCGCCAGCAGCCGGGGAGCGGTCTTCACTGAAGCTTTCTTT.

This clonotype came up many times. The chain couples TRBV6-1 to TRBJ1-2; D unresolved. The length of the CDR3 is 12 residues. The germline V and J ends were trimmed by 7 bases and 4 bases, with 10 bases remaining between them. Germline V gene data show CDR1 as MNHNS and CDR2 as SASEGT. Here the CDR3 reads CASTEGAYGYTF. DNA of the CDR3: TGTGCCAGCACGGAGGGTGCCTATGGCTACACCTTC.

The chain employs TRBV18 and TRBJ2-3; D not certain. The CDR3 has 15 amino acids. Trimming cost V 3 bases and J 0 bases, with 10 bases left between them. Germline V gene data show CDR1 as KGHSH and CDR2 as LQKENI. The DNA of the CDR3 is TGTGCCAGCTCACCCGAGACTTATAGCACAGATACGCAGTATTTT. Translating it yields CASSPETYSTDTQYF.

In nucleotides, the CDR3 is TGTGCCAGCAGCTGGGGGGGGGCTGGACTAGAAGAGACCCAGTACTTC. It specifies CASSWGGAGLEETQYF. This rearrangement joins TRBV3-1 to TRBJ2-5, with D perhaps matching TRBD2 (7 bases). The CDR3 is 16 amino acids. Trimming took off 5 bases at V and 3 bases at J, with 19 bases between the two ends. Germline CDR1 and CDR2: LGHDT and YNNKEL (reference sequence).

Points on this clonotype: An end of the junction does not agree with germline; a read error may underlie this. This chain uses TRBV6-9 with TRBJ1-2, with 11 bases that match TRBD1. From germline, CDR1 is MNHGY and CDR2 SVAAGI. The CDR3 extends over 15 amino acids. CDR3 bases: TGTGCCAGCAATTATTCCGGGACAGGGGGCTATGGCTACACCTTC. Its translation: CASNYSGTGGYGYTF.

The gene calls are TRBV5-1 and TRBJ2-1; 9 positions agree with TRBD2. Per the germline V gene, CDR1 is SGHRS and CDR2 is YFSETQ. Trimming at V came to 0 bases and at J to 0 bases, leaving 13 bases not matched to a gene. The CDR3 has 20 amino acids. The CDR3 DNA is TGCGCCAGCAGCTTGGCAGTCCTAGGCGGGAGGGCGGCCTCCTACAATGAGCAGTTCTTC. It specifies CASSLAVLGGRAASYNEQFF.

J is TRBJ1-6 and V is TRBV4-1; 7 positions match TRBD1. The V segment lost 6 bases and the J segment 7 bases; nucleotides outside the gene matches: 6. Germline V gives CDR1 MGHRA, CDR2 YSYEKL. The CDR3 runs 14 residues. CDR3: CASRRTGDNSPLHF. As DNA, the CDR3 is TGCGCCAGCAGACGTACAGGGGACAATTCACCCCTCCACTTT.